This TCR beta chain appears in the sequencing data of a study of cytotoxic CD8 clonotypes in ibrutinib-treated CLL listed by TCRdb under 2021. At the level of the whole study: In this cohort, approximately 15 patients were treatment-naive and ten to eleven were relapsed/refractory, while about 17 had unmutated IGHV. On average, each sample yielded 255,043 productive templates and about 95,000 productive rearrangements. Patients were still on ibrutinib when every remission and progressive disease sample was collected. Partial responses were observed in around 25 patients and complete responses in 2; after a median follow-up of around 68 months, remission was maintained in approximately 15 patients and progression was observed in roughly 12. Cryopreserved peripheral blood mononuclear cells were collected at three points: before therapy, at response, and at either sustained remission or disease progression. Response samples were obtained after a median of approximately twelve months of treatment, with a range of about 6 to 36 months. Of the approximately 87 participants in the trial, 20 to 30 had longitudinal samples available.

As concerns this clone: What this receptor recognizes is not known. No clone much larger than this one lies a single base away; base qualities are absent.

The time point label of this sample denotes: progressive disease on ibrutinib. For TCR beta library preparation, 1.5 to 2 micrograms of genomic DNA was extracted from cryopreserved PBMCs. Longitudinal blood samples from CLL patients receiving ibrutinib monotherapy were subjected to high-throughput TCR beta sequencing. The patients were enrolled in a single-center, open-label phase 2 trial of ibrutinib monotherapy. The research as a whole found: Clonality rose at ibrutinib response, remained stable during sustained remission, and dropped back toward baseline at progression. Baseline clonality was found to be higher than that of age-matched healthy donors and was strongly correlated with circulating CD8+ T-cell counts. Public clonotypes were rare and either shrank or stayed stable during treatment, and the rise in clonality at ibrutinib response reflected expansion of private clonotypes. Sampling times were not matched between sustained-remission and progressing patients, and lymph node repertoires were not studied.

A MiSeq instrument was used for deep resolution sequencing, which targeted depths ranging from 1 in 1 million up to 1 in 200,000 T cells, with coverage averaging 10x for each clonotype. TCR beta libraries were generated with the immunoSEQ hsTCRB Kit. In the paper's pipeline: The data were analyzed with ImmunoSEQ Analyzer and ImmunoSEQ Data Assistant, and V, D and J gene assignments followed IMGT definitions. Clonality, which ranges from 0 to 1, was calculated by subtracting the normalized Shannon entropy of productive rearrangement frequencies from one. Only overrepresented clonotypes making up at least 0.05% of each patient's repertoire were included in the public clonotype analysis. Approximately 14 age-matched healthy donor repertoires from immuneACCESS served as clonality controls. TCRdb carries this immuneACCESS record with in-frame sequences only. Its versions omit some clonotypes, under half of them owing to an unresolved V gene in the studies checked, with the rest unexplained. For V, J and clone size, that table is used; D and trimming come from the DNA. Present in this sample are 270,000 or so clones, approximately 76% of which were seen just once. The ten largest clones take up roughly 6% of the sample.

For CDR1 and CDR2, the germline V gene lists KGHSH and LQKENI. The CDR3, from cysteine to phenylalanine, totals 13 residues. The only DNA kept is the CDR3, 39 bases in frame from the first base. Deletion took 4 bases off V and 6 bases off J, with a span of 12 bases between the germline ends. Material: PBMCs, obtained at disease progression, from a patient treated with ibrutinib. The chain links TRBV18 with TRBJ2-5, with the D gene not confidently named. The sequence was collected from a human donor with chronic lymphocytic leukemia. In nucleotide form, the sequence is TGTGCCAGCTCACTTATAGCTTCGAAGACCCAGTACTTC. This codes for CASSLIASKTQYF.